Described below is a single T cell receptor beta chain sequence and its context. Its matching antigen is unknown. Sequencing used immunoSEQ multiplex PCR; TCRdb keeps in-frame clones, though not all of them. The table includes 40,000 to 55,000 clones, roughly 90% detected once. These data belong to a study of T cell responses to AZD1222 COVID-19 vaccine. Pooling was applied to second doses at about 4 or about 12 weeks. This CDR3 comprises 16 residues. V trimming: 1 base; J trimming: 7 bases; junction bases outside the gene matches: 7. The germline V gene has CDR1 SEHNR and CDR2 FQNEAQ (reference sequence). Findings of the study overall: White British ancestry dominated among donors, who included more females, and clonal diversity was possibly underestimated. CD4 TCRs associated with vaccination spanned spike, dominating at 160-218 and 743-854. Spike-specific TCRs gained breadth and depth after people received two AZD1222 doses.

This sequence originates from an adult who received the AZD1222 COVID-19 vaccine. Here the sequenced sample was peripheral blood, taken 28 days after the second AZD1222 dose. The rearrangement joins TRBV7-9 to TRBJ1-6; the match to TRBD1 covers 7 bases. This chain's CDR3 is CASSLVSGTANSPLHF. In DNA, the CDR3 is TGTGCCAGCAGCTTAGTATCTGGGACAGCCAATTCACCCCTCCACTTT.